This T cell receptor (beta chain) was captured by sequencing in a study of cytotoxic CD8 clonotypes in ibrutinib-treated CLL. Turning to the study itself: The average sample held around 260,000 productive templates and more than 80,000 productive rearrangements. Notes on the study in general: Patients with sustained remission and those progressing were sampled at differing times. Elevated clonality accompanied ibrutinib response, with a return toward baseline values at progression.

In regard to this clone: Its antigen is currently unknown.

Depths of 1 in 200,000 to 1 in 1 million T cells were the sequencing target. Clones were sequenced by immunoSEQ multiplex PCR, and TCRdb holds only the in-frame ones, with some missing. The sample has more than 110,000 clones, about 78% seen once. Germline V gene sequence: CDR1 ENHRY, CDR2 SYGVKD. V was clipped by 6 bases and J by 3 bases; unmatched bases: 1. The CDR3 loop spans 14 amino acids. This clonotype originated in a human donor with chronic lymphocytic leukemia. The sequenced sample was PBMCs, obtained after 24 months of ibrutinib treatment. The V call is TRBV10-3, the J call TRBJ2-1; TRBD2 agrees at 11 bases. DNA for the CDR3: TGTGCCATCAGCGGGACTAGCGGCTACAATGAGCAGTTCTTC. This encodes CAISGTSGYNEQFF.